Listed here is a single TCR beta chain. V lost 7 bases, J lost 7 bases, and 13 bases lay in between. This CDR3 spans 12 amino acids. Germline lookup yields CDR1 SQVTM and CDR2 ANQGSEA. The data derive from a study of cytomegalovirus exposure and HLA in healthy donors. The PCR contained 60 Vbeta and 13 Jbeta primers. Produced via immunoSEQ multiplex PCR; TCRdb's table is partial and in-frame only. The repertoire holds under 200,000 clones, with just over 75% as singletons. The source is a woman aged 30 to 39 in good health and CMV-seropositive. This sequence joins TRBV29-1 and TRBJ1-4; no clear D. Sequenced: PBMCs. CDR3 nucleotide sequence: TGCAGCGCCCAGGCCGGCCCTGAAAAACTGTTTTTT. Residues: CSAQAGPEKLFF.